This T cell receptor beta chain is from a study of post-analysis software for immune sequencing data. Study observations and caveats: Strong co-clustering by F measure linked samples that shared a preparation batch.

Unique molecular identifiers were carried by the TCR beta cDNA libraries. It was from roughly 1.1 to 9.2 million T cells that about 540,000 cDNA molecules came. TCRdb called the PCR reads again in MiXCR, with one record for every CDR3 protein. The sample consists of approximately 730,000 distinct CDR3 sequences, around 46% of them appearing once. A few counts support this clonotype. Its specificity is not known. The material sequenced was blood. This TCR was sampled from a girl between 10 and 17 years old with multiple sclerosis.

CDR3 sequence: CAISDGTEVGYTF. The CDR3 nucleotides are TGTGCCATCAGTGACGGGACAGAAGTTGGCTACACCTTC. The rearrangement uses TRBV10-3 and TRBJ1-2; 7 bases are a match to TRBD1. The length of the CDR3 is 13 residues. Germline V gene lookup returns CDR1 ENHRY and CDR2 SYGVKD. Trimming at V came to 3 bases and at J to 7 bases, leaving 5 bases not matched to a gene.